This TCR beta chain emerged from a study of blood T cell repertoires in COVID-19. Study at large: Samples came from the United States, Italy and Spain, spanning acute and convalescent COVID-19. The analysed material was cDNA or gDNA that came from T cells, B-cell-depleted T cells, or PBMCs.

In the original analysis: Reference gene primer amplification yielded estimated nucleated cell counts. TCRdb keeps only in-frame clones here, not all; method: immunoSEQ multiplex PCR. V, J and clone size are taken as reported in that table, and D and trimming were inferred from the DNA itself. The table shows approximately 76,000 clones, with roughly 84% occurring only once. The germline V gene has CDR1 MNHEY and CDR2 SVGAGI. The CDR3 is 13 amino acids. V shed 6 bases, J shed 5 bases, and the junction held 4 bases outside the gene matches. The sequenced material came from peripheral blood. This clonotype was obtained from a woman aged 55 to 70 with acute or convalescent COVID-19. The V call is TRBV6-5, the J call TRBJ1-2; TRBD1 agrees at 9 bases. CDR3 sequence reads: CASSPDRGYGYTF. The CDR3 DNA follows: TGTGCCAGCAGCCCCGACAGGGGGTATGGCTACACCTTC.